This T cell receptor (beta chain) was captured by sequencing in a study of naive and memory T cell subsets. This clonotype was counted a few times. CMV status came from CD4+ T cell IFNgamma after overnight CMV lysate stimulation of fresh PBMCs. Four subsets defined by CD45RA and CD27 were sorted after CD3, CD4, CD8 and live/dead staining. An equimolar mix of two oligonucleotides served as the beta constant-region primer for TRBC1 and TRBC2. A 12-nucleotide UMI and the SP2 primer were added to the cDNA 3' end by oligonucleotide ligation. From the UMI-ligation and nested PCR reads, TCRdb called clonotypes with MiXCR, one entry per CDR3 protein. The sample lists about 85,000 distinct CDR3 sequences, roughly 13% seen once, with around 0.99% in the top ten. Germline-derived CDR1 and CDR2 are LNHNV and YYDKDF (reference sequence). Trimming removed 5 bases from V and 4 bases from J; junction bases left unmatched: 16. There are 18 residues in the CDR3.

The clonotype originates from a human donor in good health. The chain carries TRBV15 and TRBJ2-3, with 9 nucleotides matching TRBD2. Sample: central memory CD4+ T cells from blood. The DNA of the CDR3 is TGTGCCACCAGCGATCGACCCTTGGTAGCGGGAGAGGCAGATACGCAGTATTTT. This gives the protein CATSDRPLVAGEADTQYF.